Listed below are T cell receptor beta chains from one sample, sequenced in a study of T cells after yellow fever vaccination. MiXCR, run by TCRdb on the 5' RACE reads, gives a single entry per CDR3 protein. The top ten hold approximately 3% of the sample, which has around 180,000 distinct CDR3 sequences, 5.5% to 8% seen once. The sample consisted of CD4+ T cells sorted from PBMCs, taken on the day of the first yellow fever vaccination. Receptor source: a man aged 18 to 35 who received the YFV17D yellow fever vaccine. CDR3s include the opening cysteine and the closing phenylalanine or tryptophan. Each record gives: clone size, J gene, D gene, V gene, CDR3 DNA, CDR3 protein. D genes are given only for firm matches. Not all rows give a size; the values are once, few, many and, for expanded clones, a class.

many | TRBJ2-3 | TRBD1 | TRBV4-1 | TGCGCCAGCAGCCAAGACCCCAGGGGGCTGTCAGATACGCAGTATTTT | CASSQDPRGLSDTQYF
- | TRBJ1-4 | - | TRBV5-1 | TGCGCCAGCAGCTCTCAGGGTACAGCTAATGAAAAACTGTTTTTT | CASSSQGTANEKLFF
- | TRBJ2-5 | - | TRBV12-3/TRBV12-4 | TGTGCCAGCAGTTTACAGGGCCCCCGAGAGACCCAGTACTTC | CASSLQGPRETQYF
- | TRBJ2-1 | TRBD1 | TRBV9 | TGTGCCAGCAGCCCAACCGGACAGGGGAAGAGCAATGAGCAGTTCTTC | CASSPTGQGKSNEQFF
- | TRBJ2-2 | - | TRBV7-2 | TGTGCCAGCAGCTTAAGTAGCCTCGGCGGGGAGCTGTTTTTT | CASSLSSLGGELFF
few | TRBJ2-2 | TRBD1 | TRBV4-3 | TGCGCCAGCAGCCACTACAGGGGGCTAGGATCCGGGGAGCTGTTTTTT | CASSHYRGLGSGELFF
many | TRBJ1-2 | - | TRBV7-2 | TGTGCCAGCAGTTTTGGCAGGAACTATGGCTACACCTTC | CASSFGRNYGYTF
- | TRBJ1-1 | - | TRBV18 | TGTGCCAGCTCACCAAGCAGGGGCGCGGGCACTGAAGCTTTCTTT | CASSPSRGAGTEAFF
- | TRBJ2-1 | - | TRBV28 | TGTGCCAGCAGTCCCCTGGGACATGAGCAGTTCTTC | CASSPLGHEQFF
- | TRBJ1-2 | TRBD1 | TRBV7-8 | TGTGCCAGCAGAAACAGGGGACTGCTAGCTGGCTACACCTTC | CASRNRGLLAGYTF
few | TRBJ1-1 | - | TRBV30 | TGTGCCTGGAGTGATGGTGGAAACACTGAAGCTTTCTTT | CAWSDGGNTEAFF
few | TRBJ2-5 | TRBD1 | TRBV7-8 | TGTGCCAGCAGCTTAAAGCGGGACAGGGGGAAAGAGACCCAGTACTTC | CASSLKRDRGKETQYF
many | TRBJ1-5 | - | TRBV2 | TGTGCCAGCAGAGACCCTGGACGGGCAAATCAGCCCCAGCATTTT | CASRDPGRANQPQHF
few | TRBJ1-1 | - | TRBV2 | TGTGCCAGCAGGAGGTTCCAATCGAACACTGAAGCTTTCTTT | CASRRFQSNTEAFF
few | TRBJ2-6 | - | TRBV4-2 | TGTGCCAGCAGCCAAAGGGACGGGGCCAACGTCCTGACTTTC | CASSQRDGANVLTF
- | TRBJ2-7 | TRBD1 | TRBV11-3 | TGTGCCAGCAGCTTTTACAGGGGAACCGAGCAGTACTTC | CASSFYRGTEQYF
many | TRBJ2-1 | TRBD2 | TRBV11-1 | TGTGCCAGCAGCTTGCTACGCGGGGGGGCCCCCCATGAGCAGTTCTTC | CASSLLRGGAPHEQFF
many | TRBJ2-3 | - | TRBV4-1 | TGCGCCAGCAGCCAAGATGGCCCAGATACGCAGTATTTT | CASSQDGPDTQYF
- | TRBJ2-1 | TRBD2 | TRBV7-2 | TGTGCCAGCAGCGGTCTAGCGGGGGTGAGCAATGAGCAGTTCTTC | CASSGLAGVSNEQFF
few | TRBJ2-2 | TRBD1 | TRBV2 | TGTGCCAGCAGCAATGGAGGACAGGGGTCGGCCGGGGAGCTGTTTTTT | CASSNGGQGSAGELFF
- | TRBJ1-5 | - | TRBV18 | TGTGCCAGCTCAACAGACTATTATGGGGGTGGCAATCAGCCCCAGCATTTT | CASSTDYYGGGNQPQHF
- | TRBJ2-1 | TRBD1 | TRBV12-3/TRBV12-4 | TGTGCCAGCAGTCGAGACAGGGGTCCGTACAATGAGCAGTTCTTC | CASSRDRGPYNEQFF
many | TRBJ2-1 | TRBD1 | TRBV7-8 | TGTGCCAGCAGCTTTGACGAGAACAGGGGGCCCGAAAGCTCCTACAATGAGCAGTTCTTC | CASSFDENRGPESSYNEQFF
many | TRBJ2-1 | - | TRBV6-5 | TGTGCCAGCGGGTCGGGGGGCCCTTACAATGAGCAGTTCTTC | CASGSGGPYNEQFF
many | TRBJ2-3 | TRBD1 | TRBV7-3 | TGTGCCAGCAGCACCCGACAGGGAAGCACAGATACGCAGTATTTT | CASSTRQGSTDTQYF
many | TRBJ2-2 | TRBD2 | TRBV5-1 | TGCGCCAGCAGCTTGGCAGCGGGAACCGGGGAGCTGTTTTTT | CASSLAAGTGELFF
many | TRBJ1-1 | - | TRBV10-1 | TGCGCCAGCCAAATCGGAAACACTGAAGCTTTCTTT | CASQIGNTEAFF
many | TRBJ2-3 | - | TRBV1 | TGCACCAGCAGCCAAGATCCCGCGGCAGATACGCAGTATTTT | CTSSQDPAADTQYF
many | TRBJ1-6 | - | TRBV18 | TGTGCCAGCTCGAGGGAGTGGAATTCACCCCTCCACTTT | CASSREWNSPLHF
few | TRBJ2-1 | TRBD1 | TRBV5-1 | TGCGCCAGCAGCCTGATGACAGGGGTCAATGAGCAGTTCTTC | CASSLMTGVNEQFF
many | TRBJ2-1 | - | TRBV11-2 | TGTGCCAGCAGCTTCCTCGCTAAGGTCAATGAGCAGTTCTTC | CASSFLAKVNEQFF
once | TRBJ1-3 | - | TRBV7-2 | TGTGCCAGCAGCTTCCAGGGCGGAAACGCCATATATTTT | CASSFQGGNAIYF
- | TRBJ1-4 | - | TRBV4-1 | TGCGCCAGCAGCCAAGACAACCGGGGTAATGAAAAACTGTTTTTT | CASSQDNRGNEKLFF